One and the same sample provided the 28 T cell receptor beta chains below, sequenced in a study of T cell responses to AZD1222 COVID-19 vaccine. Repertoires were generated with immunoSEQ multiplex PCR, while TCRdb's copy carries only in-frame clones and drops some. Seen here are around 160,000 clones, roughly nine tenths observed once, and the top ten hold over 1.1%. Sequenced material: peripheral blood, taken on day 0 of AZD1222 vaccination. The receptor set was obtained from an adult in good health.

The gene calls are TRBV11-1 and TRBJ2-3, with 11 nucleotides matching TRBD2. The CDR3 contains 15 residues. V shed 5 bases and J 6 bases; nucleotides not matched to a gene: 7. Germline lookup yields CDR1 SGHAT and CDR2 FQDESV (reference sequence). This chain's CDR3 is CASSPLAGGPDTQYF. The DNA for the CDR3 is TGTGCCAGCAGCCCGTTAGCGGGAGGGCCCGATACGCAGTATTTT.

V and J are TRBV6-1 and TRBJ1-6; 9 nucleotides agree with TRBD1. Losses at the gene ends were 3 bases for V and 10 bases for J; bases not matched to a gene: 1. The germline V gene encodes CDR1 MNHNS and CDR2 SASEGT. There are 13 residues in the CDR3. The CDR3, as DNA: TGTGCCAGCAGTGAGGGACAGGGATCACCCCTCCACTTT. Translating gives CASSEGQGSPLHF.

V and J are TRBV18 and TRBJ1-2, with 7 bases identical to TRBD1. CDR1 is KGHSH, CDR2 LQKENI, per germline. The J segment lost 3 bases and the V segment lost 4 bases, leaving 2 bases of the junction unmatched. The CDR3 covers 13 residues. The CDR3 sequence is CASSQGAYYGYTF. CDR3 nucleotides: TGTGCCAGCTCACAGGGGGCCTACTATGGCTACACCTTC.

The V and J genes are TRBV18 and TRBJ2-3, with 12 bases lining up with TRBD2. This CDR3 comprises 16 residues. The V segment lost 2 bases and the J segment 8 bases; nucleotides outside the gene matches: 8. CDR1 is KGHSH and CDR2 is LQKENI in the germline V gene. The CDR3 coding sequence is TGTGCCAGCTCACCAGAACTAGCGGGGGGAAGTGTTACGCAGTATTTT. Its protein is CASSPELAGGSVTQYF.

The chain has TRBV27 and TRBJ1-5; D uncertain. Trimming shortened V by 5 bases and J by 6 bases, and 17 bases separated the two germline ends. The CDR3 totals 15 residues. Germline V gene data show CDR1 as MNHEY and CDR2 as SMNVEV (reference sequence). CDR3: CASSVTLLGSQPQHF. The CDR3 DNA is TGTGCCAGCAGTGTGACCCTCCTTGGGAGTCAGCCCCAGCATTTT.

The chain uses TRBV27 and TRBJ2-2; D unclear. V dropped 5 bases and J dropped 0 bases, with 16 bases sitting between them. CDR1 is MNHEY and CDR2 is SMNVEV in the germline V gene (reference sequence). The CDR3 has 17 amino acids. DNA for the CDR3: TGTGCCAGCAGTCCAGATATAGGCAGGACGAACACCGGGGAGCTGTTTTTT. Translation gives CASSPDIGRTNTGELFF.

The chain carries TRBV6-1 and TRBJ2-7, with D possibly matching TRBD1 (5 bases). V was clipped by 3 bases and J by 3 bases, with 15 bases between them. Germline loops: CDR1 MNHNS, CDR2 SASEGT. CDR3 length: 15 residues. As DNA, the CDR3 is TGTGCCAGCAGTGATCGACAGTCCTGGCTCTACGAGCAGTACTTC. It yields the protein CASSDRQSWLYEQYF.

The chain couples TRBV7-9 to TRBJ2-7; possible D gene TRBD2, 6 bases. V dropped 5 bases and J dropped 5 bases, with 19 bases sitting between them. The CDR3 loop spans 15 amino acids. Germline CDR1 is SEHNR and CDR2 is FQNEAQ (reference sequence). CDR3 sequence reads: CASSELGREPDEQYF. The CDR3 DNA is TGTGCCAGCAGCGAGCTGGGACGGGAGCCGGACGAGCAGTACTTC. Complete variable domain (other parts from reference TRBV7-9 and TRBJ2-7): DTGVSQNPRHKITKRGQNVTFRCDPISEHNRLYWYRQTLGQGPEFLTYFQNEAQLEKSRLLSDRFSAERPKGSFSTLEIQRTEQGDSAMYLCASSELGREPDEQYFGPGTRLTVT.

A single count supports this clone. J is TRBJ1-2 and V is TRBV6-2 or TRBV6-3; 9 bases align to TRBD1. V was pared by 4 bases and J by 7 bases, with 13 bases of the junction left unmatched. The CDR3 length is 16 residues. CDR1 MNHEY and CDR2 SVGEGT come from the germline V gene. The CDR3 is CASSWNRDRALGGYTF. CDR3 sequence (DNA): TGTGCCAGCAGTTGGAACCGGGACAGGGCCCTCGGTGGCTACACCTTC.

This chain links TRBV5-1 with TRBJ1-1; TRBD1 aligns across 7 bases. Germline V gene sequence: CDR1 SGHRS, CDR2 YFSETQ. The V gene end was trimmed by 5 bases and the J gene end by 6 bases; junction bases not matched to a gene: 13. This CDR3 has 15 amino acids. The CDR3 bases are TGCGCCAGCAGTTTCCAGGCAGGGGGGATTTCTGAAGCTTTCTTT. It yields the protein CASSFQAGGISEAFF.

The V and J genes are TRBV19 and TRBJ1-6, with a tentative D call TRBD1 (5 bases). The CDR3 covers 16 residues. With 7 bases removed from V and 7 bases from J, the gap between germline ends came to 20 bases. The germline V gene encodes CDR1 LNHDA and CDR2 SQIVND (reference sequence). As DNA, the CDR3 is TGTGCCAGTATGGGGTGGTCCACCAGGGACAATTCACCCCTCCACTTT. This encodes CASMGWSTRDNSPLHF.

The gene calls are TRBV18 and TRBJ1-6; the match to TRBD1 covers 7 bases. Trimming cost V 6 bases and J 7 bases; bases outside gene matches: 6. This CDR3 comprises 14 residues. In germline, CDR1 is KGHSH, CDR2 LQKENI. The CDR3 is CASSARDSNSPLHF. The CDR3 nucleotides are TGTGCCAGCTCGGCTCGGGACAGCAATTCACCCCTCCACTTT.

The chain combines TRBV5-4 with TRBJ1-4; no clear D gene. In germline, CDR1 is SGHNT, CDR2 YYREEE (reference sequence). CDR3 length equals 14 residues. Trimming left V 0 bases short and J 4 bases short, with 7 bases between. The DNA of the CDR3 is TGTGCCAGCAGCTTGGAAGGTCGTAATGAAAAACTGTTTTTT. This encodes CASSLEGRNEKLFF.

The gene calls are TRBV27 and TRBJ2-1, with a weak D call TRBD2 (6 bases). Germline CDR1 reads MNHEY; CDR2 reads SMNVEV (reference sequence). Trimming stripped 3 bases from V and 10 bases from J, with 13 bases between. The length of the CDR3 is 13 residues. The CDR3 nucleotides are TGTGCCAGCAGTTTCCCCGGGAGCGCGGAGCAGTTCTTC. It specifies CASSFPGSAEQFF.

This chain uses TRBV19 with TRBJ1-1; TRBD1 matches 7 bases. The CDR3 runs to 14 residues. Trimming removed 5 bases from V and 5 bases from J; junction bases left unmatched: 8. Per germline, CDR1 LNHDA and CDR2 SQIVND (reference sequence). CDR3 nucleotide sequence: TGTGCCAGTAGTCGCAGACAGGGATTAACTGAAGCTTTCTTT. Translated, it gives CASSRRQGLTEAFF.

The chain couples TRBV28 to TRBJ2-2; 7 nucleotides match TRBD2. The CDR3 extends over 15 amino acids. Germline loops: CDR1 MDHEN, CDR2 SYDVKM. V gave up 6 bases and J gave up 1 base; unmatched junction bases: 5. This CDR3 reads CASRRGEGNTGELFF. The CDR3 DNA reads as TGTGCCAGCAGGCGCGGGGAGGGGAACACCGGGGAGCTGTTTTTT.

This clone has only a few counts. The chain combines TRBV27 with TRBJ1-5; maybe TRBD1 (5 bases). The CDR3 runs to 14 residues. From germline, CDR1 is MNHEY and CDR2 SMNVEV (reference sequence). Deletions cut 6 bases from V and 5 bases from J, with 14 bases between. As DNA, the CDR3 is TGTGCCAGCAGGGCCAAGGGGTTACATCAGCCCCAGCATTTT. Translation: CASRAKGLHQPQHF.

This sequence joins TRBV6-1 and TRBJ2-4; TRBD1 matches at 9 bases. The CDR3 consists of 15 residues. V gave up 10 bases and J gave up 2 bases; unmatched junction bases: 9. CDR1 and CDR2 (germline): MNHNS, SASEGT. The CDR3 nucleotides read TGTGCCATAGACGGGACAGGGCAACCCAAAAACATTCAGTACTTC. The encoded protein is CAIDGTGQPKNIQYF.

The V gene is TRBV28, the J gene TRBJ1-5; D uncertain. The germline CDR1 and CDR2 sequences are MDHEN and SYDVKM. The V end was cut by 8 bases, the J end by 1 base, with 15 bases between. The CDR3 covers 15 residues. CDR3 sequence: CASSPRERSNQPQHF. CDR3 sequence (DNA): TGTGCCAGCTCCCCCCGGGAGAGAAGCAATCAGCCCCAGCATTTT.

The chain employs TRBV5-1 and TRBJ2-1; 9 bases agree with TRBD1. CDR1 is SGHRS and CDR2 is YFSETQ in the germline V gene. The CDR3 has 15 amino acids. After removal of 4 bases from V and 7 bases from J, the junction contained 9 bases not matched to a gene. This chain's CDR3 is CASSPDGTGNNEQFF. The CDR3 DNA follows: TGCGCCAGCAGCCCCGATGGGACAGGGAATAATGAGCAGTTCTTC.

V gene TRBV5-5 combines with J gene TRBJ1-4, with a possible D match to TRBD1 (6 bases). The CDR3 runs to 15 residues. Germline loops: CDR1 SGHKS, CDR2 YYEKEE (reference sequence). V dropped 0 bases and J dropped 8 bases, with 14 bases sitting between them. The CDR3 reads CASSLATGYQEKLFF. The CDR3, as DNA: TGTGCCAGCAGCTTGGCAACAGGGTATCAGGAAAAACTGTTTTTT.

The chain has TRBV18 and TRBJ2-1; 7 bases align to TRBD2. This CDR3 has 18 residues. Germline V gene lookup returns CDR1 KGHSH and CDR2 LQKENI. Trimming removed 3 bases from V and 0 bases from J; junction bases left unmatched: 11. The CDR3: CASSPQMAGVRSYNEQFF. CDR3 in DNA: TGTGCCAGCTCACCCCAAATGGCGGGGGTTCGCTCCTACAATGAGCAGTTCTTC.

The rearrangement joins TRBV9 to TRBJ1-3; no reliable D call. Trimming removed 2 bases at V and 1 base at J, with 16 bases between. The CDR3 runs 17 residues. Germline CDR1 is SGDLS and CDR2 is YYNGEE. CDR3 bases: TGTGCCAGCAGCGTCGATCCGGCGTCGATTTCTGGAAACACCATATATTTT. It translates to CASSVDPASISGNTIYF. Using reference TRBV9 and TRBJ1-3 for the parts outside the CDR3, the full variable domain is DSGVTQTPKHLITATGQRVTLRCSPRSGDLSVYWYQQSLDQGLQFLIQYYNGEERAKGNILERFSAQQFPDLHSELNLSSLELGDSALYFCASSVDPASISGNTIYFGEGSWLTVV.

The J gene is TRBJ1-4, the V gene TRBV28; D not certain. Germline V gives CDR1 MDHEN, CDR2 SYDVKM. The CDR3 is made up of 15 amino acids. Trimming removed 7 bases at V and 4 bases at J, with 16 bases between. The DNA for the CDR3 is TGTGCCAGCAAAATCCCGGCAGGCGGTAATGAAAAACTGTTTTTT. Translation: CASKIPAGGNEKLFF.

The chain links TRBV7-2 to TRBJ1-5; D unclear. Germline CDR1 is SGHTA and CDR2 is FQGNSA. Trimming took off 1 base at V and 6 bases at J, with 4 bases between the two ends. This CDR3 spans 12 amino acids. CDR3 amino acids: CASSLGTQPQHF. In DNA, the CDR3 is TGTGCCAGCAGCTTAGGAACTCAGCCCCAGCATTTT.

The chain links TRBV7-9 to TRBJ2-6; TRBD2 might be the D (6 bases). This CDR3 spans 15 amino acids. V dropped 5 bases and J dropped 0 bases, with 8 bases sitting between them. The germline gives CDR1 SEHNR, CDR2 FQNEAQ (reference sequence). In nucleotides, the CDR3 is TGTGCCAGCAGCCTCGGGGGCTCTGGGGCCAACGTCCTGACTTTC. The encoded protein is CASSLGGSGANVLTF.

This clone has more than one count but fewer than ten. This chain joins TRBV6-5 and TRBJ1-2; 11 bases fit TRBD1. The CDR3 spans 14 residues. CDR1 is MNHEY and CDR2 is SVGAGI in the germline V gene. Trimming cost V 6 bases and J 4 bases; bases outside gene matches: 4. CDR3 nucleotides: TGTGCCAGCAGCCGCGGACAGGGGGCCTATGGCTACACCTTC. This translates into CASSRGQGAYGYTF.

This clone was seen once. As DNA, the CDR3 is TGTGCCAGCAGTCAAGCCTCCCCCTACGAGCAGTACTTC. Translation gives CASSQASPYEQYF. The gene calls are TRBV12-3 or TRBV12-4 and TRBJ2-7; D is ambiguous. The V gene lost 5 bases and the J gene lost 2 bases, with 10 bases spanning the gap. The CDR3 runs to 13 residues.